This entry lists 18 T cell receptor beta chains sequenced from one sample in a study of blood T cell repertoires in COVID-19. Assay used: immunoSEQ multiplex PCR; TCRdb lists only in-frame clones, some missing. Altogether tens of thousands of clones are present, 84% being singletons, with the ten largest covering over 35%. Sequencing was carried out using peripheral blood. Receptor source: a man aged 65 to 79 with acute or convalescent COVID-19.

This clone has a handful of counts. The gene calls are TRBV6-2 or TRBV6-3 and TRBJ2-3, with a possible D match to TRBD1 (5 bases). Germline-derived CDR1 and CDR2 are MNHEY and SVGEGT. The V and J ends lost 2 bases and 6 bases respectively, with 18 bases between them. The CDR3 is 16 residues long. Here the CDR3 reads CASSYLIGPRADTQYF. In nucleotides, the CDR3 is TGTGCCAGCAGTTACCTGATAGGGCCCAGGGCGGATACGCAGTATTTT.

The CDR3 region is CASSLVVEYTQYF. As DNA, the CDR3 is TGTGCCAGCAGTTTGGTGGTAGAGTATACGCAGTATTTT. The genes are TRBV28 and TRBJ2-3; D is uncertain. The germline V and J ends were trimmed by 3 bases and 7 bases, with 11 bases remaining between them. The CDR3 is 13 residues long. Germline loops: CDR1 MDHEN, CDR2 SYDVKM.

The J gene is TRBJ2-2, the V gene TRBV7-9; no firm D call. V dropped 3 bases and J dropped 1 base, with 9 bases sitting between them. Germline CDR1 and CDR2: SEHNR and FQNEAQ (reference sequence). The CDR3 consists of 15 residues. In DNA, the CDR3 is TGTGCCAGCAGCTTGACCCTAGGGAACACCGGGGAGCTGTTTTTT. It is translated as CASSLTLGNTGELFF. The complete variable domain, with remaining parts taken from reference TRBV7-9 and TRBJ2-2, reads DTGVSQNPRHKITKRGQNVTFRCDPISEHNRLYWYRQTLGQGPEFLTYFQNEAQLEKSRLLSDRFSAERPKGSFSTLEIQRTEQGDSAMYLCASSLTLGNTGELFFGEGSRLTVL.

The chain carries TRBV12-5 and TRBJ2-3; D might be TRBD2 (6 bases). The germline CDR1 and CDR2 sequences are LGHNT and FRNRAP. Trimming shortened V by 5 bases and J by 1 base, and 10 bases separated the two germline ends. There are 14 residues in the CDR3. CDR3 nucleotides: TGTGCTAGTGGTCGGAGGGACCGCACAGATACGCAGTATTTT. As protein: CASGRRDRTDTQYF. The variable domain in full, with the rest retrieved from reference TRBV12-5 and TRBJ2-3, is DARVTQTPRHKVTEMGQEVTMRCQPILGHNTVFWYRQTMMQGLELLAYFRNRAPLDDSGMPKDRFSAEMPDATLATLKIQPSEPRDSAVYFCASGRRDRTDTQYFGPGTRLTVL.

The genes are TRBV3-1 (or the pseudogene TRBV3-2) and TRBJ1-1, with 7 nucleotides matching TRBD1. This CDR3 spans 16 amino acids. The germline V gene has CDR1 LGHDT and CDR2 YNNKEL (reference sequence). The trim removed 2 bases at V and 1 base at J, leaving 7 bases unmatched. The CDR3 reads CASSQRQGRRNTEAFF. In DNA, the CDR3 is TGTGCCAGCAGCCAACGACAGGGACGTCGGAACACTGAAGCTTTCTTT.

This chain links TRBV9 with TRBJ2-1; 9 bases fit TRBD2. This CDR3 contains 15 residues. V shed 0 bases and J 15 bases; nucleotides not matched to a gene: 13. The germline V gene encodes CDR1 SGDLS and CDR2 YYNGEE. In DNA form, the CDR3 reads TGTGCCAGCAGCGTAGGCAGCGGGAGGCGACCGTACCCGTTCTTC. This sequence encodes CASSVGSGRRPYPFF.

This rearrangement joins TRBV11-3 to TRBJ2-5; tentatively, D is TRBD1 (5 bases). CDR1 is SGHNT and CDR2 is YENEEA in the germline V gene. V lost 5 bases and J 5 bases, leaving 9 bases between the germline ends. This CDR3 region has 12 residues. CDR3 sequence (DNA): TGTGCCAGCAGCAGGGGTTTGGAGACCCAGTACTTC. Amino acids: CASSRGLETQYF.

The chain combines TRBV11-3 with TRBJ2-7; D ambiguous. Germline V gene data show CDR1 as SGHNT and CDR2 as YENEEA. Trimming shortened V by 5 bases and J by 6 bases, and 11 bases separated the two germline ends. The CDR3 is made up of 12 amino acids. The CDR3: CASSLNTGEQYF. In DNA form, the CDR3 reads TGTGCCAGCAGCCTCAATACCGGCGAGCAGTACTTC. The full variable domain, completed using reference TRBV11-3 and TRBJ2-7, is EAGVVQSPRYKIIEKKQPVAFWCNPISGHNTLYWYLQNLGQGPELLIRYENEEAVDDSQLPKDRFSAERLKGVDSTLKIQPAELGDSAVYLCASSLNTGEQYFGPGTRLTVT.

J is TRBJ1-1 and V is TRBV6-5, with TRBD1 as a possible D gene (5 bases). This CDR3 has 14 amino acids. Germline values: CDR1 MNHEY, CDR2 SVGAGI. Trimming took off 4 bases at V and 11 bases at J, with 20 bases between the two ends. CDR3 sequence (DNA): TGTGCCAGCAGTTCGCGGACACCCAGGACGGGCGCTTTCTTT. Its protein product is CASSSRTPRTGAFF.

The CDR3 loop reads CASSLPLSKRGDTDTQYF. As DNA, the CDR3 is TGTGCCAGCAGCTTACCCCTCTCGAAGCGGGGGGACACAGATACGCAGTATTTT. The V and J genes are TRBV11-2 and TRBJ2-3, with 9 bases fitting TRBD2. Germline lookup yields CDR1 SGHAT and CDR2 FQNNGV. CDR3 length: 18 amino acids. V dropped 2 bases and J dropped 2; count of bases not matched to a gene: 11.

This chain joins TRBV4-1 and TRBJ2-3; TRBD2 aligns across 8 bases. With 3 bases clipped from V and 8 bases from J, the junction kept 10 bases outside the gene matches. CDR1 and CDR2 (germline): MGHRA, YSYEKL. The CDR3 is made up of 15 amino acids. CDR3 in DNA: TGCGCCAGCAGCCAGGACGGGGGGGCTATGGGTACGCAGTATTTT. Protein sequence: CASSQDGGAMGTQYF.

This rearrangement joins TRBV5-4 to TRBJ2-2; TRBD1 matches 12 bases. The germline gives CDR1 SGHNT, CDR2 YYREEE (reference sequence). The CDR3 length is 18 residues. Germline trimming cut 4 bases from V and 6 bases from J; bases unmatched to any gene: 13. The CDR3 bases are TGTGCCAGCAGCCACCGGGACAGGGGGCTTTTAAGCCCCGGGGAGCTGTTTTTT. It is translated as CASSHRDRGLLSPGELFF.

This chain uses TRBV7-2 with TRBJ1-2; weak D call: TRBD1 (6 bases). CDR1 and CDR2 (germline): SGHTA, FQGNSA. V lost 2 bases and J 7 bases, leaving 14 bases between the germline ends. This CDR3 is 14 amino acids long. The CDR3 region is CASSLPGGAGGYTF. The DNA for the CDR3 is TGTGCCAGCAGCTTACCTGGGGGGGCGGGTGGCTACACCTTC.

The rearrangement joins TRBV4-1 to TRBJ2-3; D is uncertain. V shed 1 base and J shed 6 bases, with 17 bases lying between them. In germline, CDR1 is MGHRA, CDR2 YSYEKL. The CDR3 loop spans 16 amino acids. CDR3 loop: CASSQGAAPPIDTQYF. The CDR3 region has the DNA TGCGCCAGCAGCCAAGGTGCGGCCCCTCCAATCGATACGCAGTATTTT.

This chain uses TRBV4-1 with TRBJ1-2; 8 nucleotides line up with TRBD1. Germline loops: CDR1 MGHRA, CDR2 YSYEKL. The junction had 5 bases not matched to a gene; V was cut back by 0 bases and J by 8 bases. The CDR3 has 14 residues. The CDR3 nucleotides are TGCGCCAGCAGCCAAGATGACAGGGGTTGGGGCTACACCTTC. It specifies CASSQDDRGWGYTF.

This chain links TRBV5-1 with TRBJ1-5; D gene uncertain. This CDR3 comprises 15 residues. The V gene lost 2 bases and the J gene lost 4 bases, with 13 bases spanning the gap. Germline CDR1 SGHRS, CDR2 YFSETQ. The CDR3 spells CASSLYGVANQPQHF. CDR3 sequence (DNA): TGCGCCAGCAGCTTATACGGGGTCGCAAATCAGCCCCAGCATTTT.

In DNA form, the CDR3 reads TGTGCCAGCAGCTTTTCCCCGGACAGGTTGAACACCGGGGAGCTGTTTTTT. It encodes CASSFSPDRLNTGELFF. The rearrangement links TRBV5-5 to TRBJ2-2; 7 positions match TRBD1. Germline lookup yields CDR1 SGHKS and CDR2 YYEKEE (reference sequence). This CDR3 is 17 amino acids long. V gave up 2 bases and J gave up 1 base; unmatched junction bases: 8.

A few counts support this clone. The rearrangement joins TRBV27 to TRBJ1-5; 10 bases fit TRBD1. V gave up 5 bases and J gave up 1 base; unmatched junction bases: 5. Per germline, CDR1 MNHEY and CDR2 SMNVEV (reference sequence). This CDR3 region has 16 residues. CDR3 sequence reads: CASSPWDRGSNQPQHF. CDR3 nucleotide sequence: TGTGCCAGCAGTCCATGGGACAGGGGAAGCAATCAGCCCCAGCATTTT.